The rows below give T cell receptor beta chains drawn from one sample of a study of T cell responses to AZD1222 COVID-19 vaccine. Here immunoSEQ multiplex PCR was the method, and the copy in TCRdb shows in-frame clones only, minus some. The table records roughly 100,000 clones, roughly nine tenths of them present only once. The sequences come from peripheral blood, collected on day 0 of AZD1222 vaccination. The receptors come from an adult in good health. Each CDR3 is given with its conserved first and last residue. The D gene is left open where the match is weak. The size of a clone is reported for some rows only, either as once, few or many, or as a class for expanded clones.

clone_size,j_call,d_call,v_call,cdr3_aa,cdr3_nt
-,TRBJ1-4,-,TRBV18,CASSMSETVATNEKLFF,TGTGCCAGCTCAATGAGCGAGACAGTGGCAACTAATGAAAAACTGTTTTTT
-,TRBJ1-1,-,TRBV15,CATSRDPDANTEAFF,TGTGCCACCAGCAGAGATCCTGATGCGAACACTGAAGCTTTCTTT
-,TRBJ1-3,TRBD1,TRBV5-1,CASSLFTGDSGNTIYF,TGCGCCAGCAGCTTGTTTACAGGGGACTCTGGAAACACCATATATTTT
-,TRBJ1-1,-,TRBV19,CASSKVANTEAFF,TGTGCCAGTAGTAAGGTGGCGAACACTGAAGCTTTCTTT
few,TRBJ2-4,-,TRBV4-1,CASSPFGGSKNIQYF,TGCGCCAGCAGCCCCTTTGGGGGGTCCAAAAACATTCAGTACTTC
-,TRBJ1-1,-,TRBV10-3,CAISESWGRRNTEAFF,TGTGCCATCAGTGAGTCGTGGGGGCGAAGGAACACTGAAGCTTTCTTT
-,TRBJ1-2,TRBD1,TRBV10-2,CASTPGGGDYGYTF,TGCGCCAGCACCCCAGGAGGGGGCGACTATGGCTACACCTTC
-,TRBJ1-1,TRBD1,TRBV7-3,CASSLDRGPNTEAFF,TGTGCCAGCAGCTTGGACAGGGGCCCTAACACTGAAGCTTTCTTT
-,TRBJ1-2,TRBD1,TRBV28,CASSSVDRVFLGYTF,TGTGCCAGCAGTTCGGTCGACAGGGTGTTCTTGGGCTACACCTTC
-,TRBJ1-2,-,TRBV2,CASSEFRNYGYTF,TGTGCCAGCAGTGAATTCAGGAACTATGGCTACACCTTC
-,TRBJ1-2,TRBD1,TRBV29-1,CSGIGQGAAGGYTF,TGCAGCGGAATCGGACAGGGGGCGGCGGGTGGCTACACCTTC
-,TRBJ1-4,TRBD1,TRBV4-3,CASSPSLRPGGLEKLFF,TGCGCCAGCAGCCCCTCCCTTCGACCAGGGGGCTTGGAAAAACTGTTTTTT
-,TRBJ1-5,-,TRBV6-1,CASTPTVNQPQHF,TGTGCCAGCACCCCGACAGTAAATCAGCCCCAGCATTTT
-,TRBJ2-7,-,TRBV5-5,CASSFWGRIYEQYF,TGTGCCAGCAGCTTCTGGGGCCGAATCTACGAGCAGTACTTC
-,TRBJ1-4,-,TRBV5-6,CASSLGDWGEKLFF,TGTGCCAGCAGCTTGGGGGACTGGGGTGAAAAACTGTTTTTT
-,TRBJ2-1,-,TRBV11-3,CASSFGVGEQFF,TGTGCCAGCAGCTTCGGCGTAGGTGAGCAGTTCTTC
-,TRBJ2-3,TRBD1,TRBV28,CASRGFRTGAGVDTQYF,TGTGCCAGCAGGGGTTTTAGGACAGGGGCCGGGGTAGATACGCAGTATTTT
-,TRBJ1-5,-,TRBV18,CASSPDRNNQPQHF,TGTGCCAGCTCACCGGACAGAAACAATCAGCCCCAGCATTTT
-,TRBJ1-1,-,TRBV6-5,CASSYTGNTEAFF,TGTGCCAGCAGTTACACCGGGAACACTGAAGCTTTCTTT
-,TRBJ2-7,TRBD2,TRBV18,CASSPSGGIYEQYF,TGTGCCAGCTCACCCTCCGGGGGGATCTACGAGCAGTACTTC
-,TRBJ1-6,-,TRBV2,CASRPTEDINSPLHF,TGTGCCAGCAGACCCACAGAAGATATTAATTCACCCCTCCACTTT
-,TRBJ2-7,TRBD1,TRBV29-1,CSVEALRGQGGSYEQYF,TGCAGCGTTGAAGCCCTCAGAGGACAGGGGGGATCTTACGAGCAGTACTTC
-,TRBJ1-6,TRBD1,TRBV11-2,CASSLGLGQLNSPLHF,TGTGCCAGCAGCTTAGGACTGGGACAGTTAAATTCACCCCTCCACTTT
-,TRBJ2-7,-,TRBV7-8,CASSLVHGSEQYF,TGTGCCAGCAGCTTAGTGCACGGTAGTGAGCAGTACTTC
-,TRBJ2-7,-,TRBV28,CASSFPGQAYEQYF,TGTGCCAGCTCTTTTCCGGGACAAGCCTACGAGCAGTACTTC
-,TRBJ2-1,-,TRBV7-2,CASSLAGRGNEQFF,TGTGCCAGCAGCTTAGCGGGCAGAGGCAATGAGCAGTTCTTC
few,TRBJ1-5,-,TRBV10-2,CASSDPGWIGQPQHF,TGCGCCAGCAGTGACCCCGGTTGGATAGGTCAGCCCCAGCATTTT
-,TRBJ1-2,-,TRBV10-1,CASSESSGSLDGYTF,TGCGCCAGCAGTGAGTCCTCTGGGAGTTTGGATGGCTACACCTTC
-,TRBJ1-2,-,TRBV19,CASAQQQANYGYTF,TGTGCCAGCGCCCAGCAACAAGCTAACTATGGCTACACCTTC
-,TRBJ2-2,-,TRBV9,CASSSRTAVNTGELFF,TGTGCCAGCAGCTCACGTACTGCAGTAAACACCGGGGAGCTGTTTTTT
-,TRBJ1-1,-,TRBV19,CASTSGVVTEAFF,-
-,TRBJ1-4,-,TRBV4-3,CASSPTSATNEKLFF,TGCGCCAGCAGCCCTACAAGTGCAACTAATGAAAAACTGTTTTTT
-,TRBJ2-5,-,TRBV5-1,CASSLRQVQETQYF,TGCGCCAGCAGCCTAAGACAGGTGCAGGAGACCCAGTACTTC
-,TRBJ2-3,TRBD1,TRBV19,CASSSPGQINTQYF,TGTGCCAGTAGTTCGCCGGGACAGATTAATACGCAGTATTTT
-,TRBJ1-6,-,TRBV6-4,CARLSIYNSPLHF,TGTGCCAGGCTCTCCATCTATAATTCACCCCTCCACTTT
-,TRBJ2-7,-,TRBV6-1,CASSEGPGTGEQYF,TGTGCCAGCAGCGAAGGTCCAGGGACTGGCGAGCAGTACTTC
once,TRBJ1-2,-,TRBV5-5,CASSSWWGASNYGYTF,TGTGCCAGCAGCTCATGGTGGGGGGCATCTAACTATGGCTACACCTTC
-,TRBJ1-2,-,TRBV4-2,CASSQDRVAGLQGYTF,TGTGCCAGCAGCCAAGATCGCGTAGCAGGACTCCAGGGCTACACCTTC
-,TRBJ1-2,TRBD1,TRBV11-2,CASSPRRGGGYTF,TGTGCCAGCAGCCCCCGCAGGGGGGGTGGCTACACCTTC